This TCR beta chain was obtained from a study of human T cells and chemical hapten exposure. Study-wide points: With DPC sensitization, TCRs exceeding 1 in 1000 frequency showed no change.

Trimming shortened V by 4 bases and J by 5 bases, and 15 bases separated the two germline ends. The CDR3 length is 14 residues. Germline CDR1 KGHSY, CDR2 FQNENV. Note on this clonotype: What it binds is not known.

The time point denotes: healthy volunteer bleed at 6 weeks. It was unfractionated whole blood from which total RNA was extracted. Individual cDNA molecules in this library carried unique molecular identifiers. TCRdb processed the RACE reads anew with MiXCR; each CDR3 protein has one entry. The data show about 77,000 distinct CDR3 sequences, roughly 7.9% seen once. The chain uses TRBV16 and TRBJ2-7; possible D gene TRBD1, 5 bases. The sequencing input was whole blood. The sequence derives from a female donor in good health. Some clones in this sample may be carry-over from other donors' samples. The CDR3, as DNA: TGTGCCAGCAGCCCCTTTGGGGCCCCGCACGAGCAGTACTTC. Its protein product is CASSPFGAPHEQYF.